This T cell receptor (beta chain) derives from a study of T-cell reconstitution after alpha-beta-depleted transplantation in children. Trimming cost V 0 bases and J 4 bases, with 6 bases left between them. The CDR3 consists of 14 residues. From germline, CDR1 is LGHNA and CDR2 YSLEER. This clonotype has a count of ten or more. Its antigen is not known. Study findings and constraints: For some patients, TCRbeta diversity was high at day 60 because of recipient T cells and thymic progenitors that survived. Expanded clones from the graft, numbering several hundred, reportedly supplied alpha-beta T cells about two months after transplant. Hyperexpanded clones declined; after one year, newly produced T cells mostly supplied diversity.

Unique molecular identifiers were used in preparing the TCRbeta library. TCRdb re-called the PCR reads through MiXCR, storing one row per CDR3 protein. The sample holds some 600,000 distinct CDR3 sequences, 10% to 15% seen once. This receptor was obtained from a male patient younger than 18 who had a stem cell transplant for acute myeloid leukemia, so the T cells may come from the graft donor. This specimen was PBMCs, mostly from graft donor cells, taken 360 days after TCRalphabeta/CD19-depleted stem cell transplant. This chain links TRBV4-3 with TRBJ2-2; D gene ambiguous. CDR3 protein: CASSQEGTTGELFF. CDR3 sequence (DNA): TGCGCCAGCAGCCAAGAAGGTACCACCGGGGAGCTGTTTTTT.